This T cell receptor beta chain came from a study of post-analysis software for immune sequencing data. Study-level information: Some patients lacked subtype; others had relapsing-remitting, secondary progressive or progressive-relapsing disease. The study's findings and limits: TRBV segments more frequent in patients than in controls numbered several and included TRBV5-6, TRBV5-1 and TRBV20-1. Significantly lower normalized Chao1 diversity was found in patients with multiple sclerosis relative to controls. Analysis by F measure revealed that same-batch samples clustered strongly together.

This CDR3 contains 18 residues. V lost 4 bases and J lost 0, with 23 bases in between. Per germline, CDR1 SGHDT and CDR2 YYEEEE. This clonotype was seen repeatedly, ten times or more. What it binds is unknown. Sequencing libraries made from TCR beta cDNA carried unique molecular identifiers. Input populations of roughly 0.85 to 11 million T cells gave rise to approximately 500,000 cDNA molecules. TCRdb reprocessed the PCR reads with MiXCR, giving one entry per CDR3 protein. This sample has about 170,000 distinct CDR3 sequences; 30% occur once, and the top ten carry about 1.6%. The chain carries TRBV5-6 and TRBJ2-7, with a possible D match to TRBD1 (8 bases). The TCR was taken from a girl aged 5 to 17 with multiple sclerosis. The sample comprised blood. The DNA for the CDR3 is TGTGCCAGCAGCCGGGGAGGGTATTGGGACAGGAGCTCCTACGAGCAGTACTTC. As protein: CASSRGGYWDRSSYEQYF.